This T cell receptor (beta chain) originates from a study of human T cells and chemical hapten exposure. Regarding the study as a whole: Significantly more large CDR3 similarity clusters were formed by expanded TCRs than by controls.

From the RACE reads, TCRdb called clonotypes with MiXCR, one entry per CDR3 protein. The data show tens of thousands of distinct CDR3 sequences, approximately 15% seen once. This clonotype was observed many times. Its antigen remains unknown. Time point of the sample: pre-sensitization, week 0. Treatment described: therapeutic diphenylcyclopropenone sensitization with weekly scalp DPC. Each patch test followed a blood draw. Germline V CDR1 and CDR2: GTSNPN, SVGIG (reference sequence). The CDR3 sequence is 13 residues long. V gave up 2 bases and J gave up 3 bases, with 8 bases separating them. Sequences were derived from whole blood, sampled in connection with sensitization to the hapten diphenylcyclopropenone (DPC). The origin of this receptor is a woman aged 45-65 years with alopecia areata. Some clones in this sample may be carry-over from other donors' samples. The chain uses TRBV30 and TRBJ1-5; D is unclear. CDR3 protein: CAWSNDDNQPQHF. The DNA of the CDR3 is TGTGCCTGGAGTAATGACGACAATCAGCCCCAGCATTTT.